One and the same sample provided the 7 T cell receptor beta chains below, sequenced in a study of metastatic and nonmetastatic thyroid tumors. TCRdb ran MiXCR on the PCR reads. In the table there are about 15,000 clones, approximately 24% of which are singletons. All patients were treatment-naive before thyroid surgery. Sequencing was performed on tumor tissue. The origin of the receptors is a female donor with papillary thyroid cancer or a benign thyroid nodule (not recorded which). Some clones in this sample may be carry-over from other donors' samples.

Ten or more counts support this clone. The sample carries other DNA sequences with the same CDR3. The chain uses TRBV9 and TRBJ2-6; TRBD2 matches at 12 bases. The V gene end was trimmed by 3 bases and the J gene end by 0 bases; junction bases not matched to a gene: 4. The CDR3 is made up of 18 amino acids. The V gene's germline CDR1 is SGDLS and CDR2 YYNGEE. CDR3 nucleotides: TGTGCCAGCAGCGCCGGACTAGCGGGGTCCTCTGGGGCCAACGTCCTGACTTTC. It encodes CASSAGLAGSSGANVLTF. The full variable domain, with the rest looked up from reference TRBV9 and TRBJ2-6, is DSGVTQTPKHLITATGQRVTLRCSPRSGDLSVYWYQQSLDQGLQFLIQYYNGEERAKGNILERFSAQQFPDLHSELNLSSLELGDSALYFCASSAGLAGSSGANVLTFGAGSRLTVL.

This clone is medium-sized (0.01 to 0.1%) within its sample. This chain joins TRBV11-2 and TRBJ2-3, with D possibly being TRBD2 (5 bases). V gave up 2 bases and J gave up 5 bases, with 14 bases separating them. CDR1 SGHAT and CDR2 FQNNGV come from the germline V gene. This CDR3 region has 15 residues. The CDR3 nucleotides read TGTGCCAGCAGCTTACAGGCCATCCGGGAAGATACGCAGTATTTT. Protein sequence: CASSLQAIREDTQYF.

This sequence joins TRBV20-1 and TRBJ2-1; the D is unclear. Trimming stripped 7 bases from V and 2 bases from J, with 15 bases between. Germline loops: CDR1 DFQATT, CDR2 SNEGSKA (reference sequence). CDR3 size: 14 residues. The CDR3 reads CSDLGVTPYNEQFF. The CDR3 coding sequence is TGCAGTGACCTCGGTGTGACGCCCTACAATGAGCAGTTCTTC.

This clone qualifies as medium-sized. The V gene is TRBV12-3 or TRBV12-4, the J gene TRBJ2-3; D uncertain. Between the trimmed V and J ends, which lost 8 bases and 6 bases, there was a span of 18 bases. The length of the CDR3 is 14 residues. The CDR3 spells CASALSRATDTQYF. The CDR3 DNA follows: TGTGCCAGCGCCCTTTCGAGAGCTACCGATACGCAGTATTTT.

This clone was observed a handful of times. The chain combines TRBV24-1 with TRBJ1-2; 8 bases fit TRBD1. Germline V gene data show CDR1 as KGHDR and CDR2 as SFDVKD. The CDR3 totals 16 residues. V trimming: 2 bases; J trimming: 6 bases; junction bases outside the gene matches: 10. The CDR3 sequence: CATSDSATGEWNGYTF. The DNA for the CDR3 is TGTGCCACCAGTGATTCGGCGACAGGGGAATGGAATGGCTACACCTTC.

Many counts were recorded for this clone. The CDR3 loop is CATSDRPTGLDGYTF. The CDR3 DNA is TGTGCCACCAGTGACCGACCGACAGGGCTTGATGGCTACACCTTC. The V gene is TRBV24-1, the J gene TRBJ1-2; 7 bases line up with TRBD1. Looked up from germline, CDR1 is KGHDR and CDR2 is SFDVKD. The CDR3 sequence is 15 residues long. The ends lost 4 bases at V and 6 bases at J; junction bases unmatched: 10.

Comments on this clone: A much larger clone differs by one base, so this may be a read error. V and J are TRBV2 and TRBJ1-2; D not resolved. Trimming removed 3 bases from V and 3 bases from J, with 11 bases in between. This CDR3 comprises 14 residues. Germline V CDR1 and CDR2: SNHLY, FYNNEI. CDR3: CASSDAEADYGYTF. The CDR3 DNA reads as TGTGCCAGCAGTGATGCAGAAGCTGACTATGGCTACACCTTC.